A single sample gave rise to the 3 T cell receptor beta chains below, sequenced in a study of cytomegalovirus exposure and HLA in healthy donors (dated by TCRdb to between 2016 and 2019). Libraries were prepared through the immunoSEQ multiplex PCR assay. For the multiplex PCR, a mixture combining 60 forward primers for TCR Vbeta segments and 13 reverse primers for TCR Jbeta segments was used. The table comes from immuneACCESS by way of TCRdb, which keeps in-frame sequences with V and J called. Part of the clones is missing from these tables; in studies checked, under half for an unresolved V gene and the rest for unknown reasons. The sample includes 200,000 to 250,000 clones, with 75% to 85% observed a single time. The ten largest make up roughly 7.4% of the sample. Sequencing used PBMCs. The origin of the receptors is an older woman in good health and CMV-seropositive.

This clone was counted between two and nine times. The chain recombines TRBV7-9 with TRBJ2-1; D possibly corresponds to TRBD2 (7 bases). This CDR3 comprises 17 residues. The V and J ends lost 4 bases and 6 bases respectively, with 22 bases between them. Per the germline V gene, CDR1 is SEHNR and CDR2 is FQNEAQ (reference sequence). The CDR3 DNA follows: TGTGCCAGCAGCTCACTATCGGGGGGTATAGGGGGCAATGAGCAGTTCTTC. Amino acids: CASSSLSGGIGGNEQFF.

The V gene is TRBV19, the J gene TRBJ1-1, with 9 nucleotides matching TRBD1. V lost 8 bases to trimming and J lost 0 bases; unmatched junction nucleotides: 10. The CDR3 extends over 16 amino acids. The germline CDR1 and CDR2 sequences are LNHDA and SQIVND (reference sequence). The CDR3: CASQPGQGLVNTEAFF. The CDR3 DNA follows: TGTGCCAGTCAACCGGGACAGGGTTTGGTGAACACTGAAGCTTTCTTT. Based on the CDR3 plus reference TRBV19 and TRBJ1-1, the full variable domain is DGGITQSPKYLFRKEGQNVTLSCEQNLNHDAMYWYRQDPGQGLRLIYYSQIVNDFQKGDIAEGYSVSREKKESFPLTVTSAQKNPTAFYLCASQPGQGLVNTEAFFGQGTRLTVV.

CDR3 protein: CASSRSQTVYNEQFF. The DNA for the CDR3 is TGCGCCAGCAGCCGTAGCCAAACGGTGTACAATGAGCAGTTCTTC. The rearrangement uses TRBV4-1 and TRBJ2-1, with no clear D. There are 15 residues in the CDR3. Between the trimmed V and J ends, which lost 4 bases and 4 bases, there was a span of 14 bases. Germline assignment: CDR1 MGHRA and CDR2 YSYEKL.